This T cell receptor (beta chain) was sequenced in a study of early T cells in non-severe SARS-CoV-2 infection. General observations from the study: Matching against VDJdb likely underestimated virus-specific expansions, favoring anti-spike CD8.

This CDR3 contains 14 residues. Germline V lookup: CDR1 DFQATT, CDR2 SNEGSKA (reference sequence). V was clipped by 6 bases and J by 5 bases; unmatched bases: 10. This clonotype turned up a few times. Its cognate antigen is unknown. Attached unique molecular identifiers marked individual cDNA molecules. TCRdb reanalysed the 5' RACE reads using MiXCR and keeps one entry per CDR3 protein. Of about 69,000 distinct CDR3 sequences listed, 9.5% are singletons. The TCR comes from an adult who was a healthcare worker with PCR-confirmed SARS-CoV-2 infection or an uninfected control (not recorded which). The chain couples TRBV20-1 to TRBJ2-1; 7 bases agree with TRBD1. The sequenced sample consisted of whole blood. The CDR3, as DNA: TGCAGTGCGAGGACAGGAGCCTTACACAATGAGCAGTTCTTC. It encodes CSARTGALHNEQFF.